The 15 T cell receptor beta chains given below trace back to one sample, sequenced in a study of blood T cell repertoires in COVID-19. Sequencing used immunoSEQ multiplex PCR; TCRdb keeps in-frame clones, though not all of them. The sample has about 280,000 clones, 85% seen once; the top ten hold 5% to 6.5%. The sample comprised peripheral blood. The receptors were gathered from a man aged 50 to 60 with active or convalescent COVID-19.

This sequence joins TRBV19 and TRBJ2-7; tentative D call: TRBD2 (6 bases). Trimming stripped 4 bases from V and 6 bases from J, with 13 bases between. This CDR3 spans 13 amino acids. Germline CDR1 and CDR2: LNHDA and SQIVND (reference sequence). The CDR3 protein is CASSTNLASEQYF. In DNA, the CDR3 is TGTGCCAGTAGTACCAATCTAGCGAGCGAGCAGTACTTC.

About this clone: Its ends do not fully match the called genes, so a read error is possible. The chain links TRBV10-3 to TRBJ1-5; D call uncertain. The CDR3 has 13 amino acids. Germline V gene sequence: CDR1 ENHRY, CDR2 SYGVKD. The CDR3 protein is CAISEWQNQPQHF. The CDR3 DNA sequence: TGTGCCATCAGCGAGTGGCAAAATCAGCCCCAGCATTTT.

V usage is TRBV29-1 and J usage is TRBJ1-3, with TRBD1 matching over 7 bases. The CDR3 is 12 amino acids. The ends lost 2 bases at V and 9 bases at J; junction bases unmatched: 4. Germline V lookup: CDR1 SQVTM, CDR2 ANQGSEA. CDR3 in DNA: TGCAGCGTTGAACAGGGGGATAGCACCATATATTTT. It specifies CSVEQGDSTIYF.

The chain has TRBV12-5 and TRBJ2-4; no clear D. The CDR3 has 11 residues. Germline V gene lookup returns CDR1 LGHNT and CDR2 FRNRAP. Trimming left V 7 bases short and J 5 bases short, with 6 bases between. As DNA, the CDR3 is TGTGCTAGTGTATCCCAAAACATTCAGTACTTC. Protein product: CASVSQNIQYF.

The chain combines TRBV11-2 with TRBJ1-1; D remains unclear. Trimming stripped 4 bases from V and 1 base from J, with 10 bases between. The CDR3 is made up of 14 amino acids. The germline CDR1 and CDR2 sequences are SGHAT and FQNNGV. The CDR3 region is CASSSQDSNTEAFF. CDR3 DNA: TGTGCCAGCAGCTCCCAGGATTCGAACACTGAAGCTTTCTTT.

V gene TRBV7-9 combines with J gene TRBJ1-2, with 9 bases aligning to TRBD1. The ends lost 4 bases at V and 6 bases at J; junction bases unmatched: 6. The germline V gene encodes CDR1 SEHNR and CDR2 FQNEAQ (reference sequence). CDR3 length equals 14 residues. The DNA of the CDR3 is TGTGCCAGCAGCTACGACAGGGGGAGGGATGGCTACACCTTC. Its protein product is CASSYDRGRDGYTF.

This chain links TRBV3-1 (or the pseudogene TRBV3-2) with TRBJ1-1; tentatively, D is TRBD1 (5 bases). Trimming removed 6 bases at V and 7 bases at J, with 9 bases between. Germline CDR1 LGHDT, CDR2 YNNKEL (reference sequence). The CDR3 is made up of 11 amino acids. The CDR3 loop reads CASRAGNEAFF. The CDR3 DNA reads TGTGCCAGCAGGGCAGGGAATGAAGCTTTCTTT.

This chain joins TRBV15 and TRBJ2-7; TRBD1 is a possible D gene (6 bases). Germline V gene data show CDR1 as LNHNV and CDR2 as YYDKDF (reference sequence). The CDR3 covers 15 residues. Trimming stripped 0 bases from V and 7 bases from J, with 16 bases between. CDR3 region: CATSREGQGPLEQYF. The CDR3 bases are TGTGCCACCAGCAGAGAGGGTCAGGGGCCCCTGGAGCAGTACTTC.

The chain joins TRBV6-2 or TRBV6-3 to TRBJ1-5; 8 positions match TRBD1. The CDR3 runs 17 residues. The junction had 7 bases not matched to a gene; V was cut back by 0 bases and J by 3 bases. Germline V lookup: CDR1 MNHEY, CDR2 SVGEGT. CDR3 sequence reads: CASSYSSRTGFNQPQHF. The CDR3 DNA reads as TGTGCCAGCAGTTACTCGTCTAGGACAGGGTTCAATCAGCCCCAGCATTTT.

The chain uses TRBV15 and TRBJ2-1, with TRBD1 identical over 7 bases. Germline CDR1 reads LNHNV; CDR2 reads YYDKDF (reference sequence). Unmatched junction bases numbered 6, after V lost 9 bases and J lost 10 bases. This CDR3 has 11 amino acids. The CDR3 protein is CATEGGGEQFF. CDR3 DNA sequence: TGTGCCACAGAAGGGGGCGGCGAGCAGTTCTTC.

This rearrangement joins TRBV19 to TRBJ2-7; 9 bases are shared with TRBD1. This CDR3 has 11 amino acids. The germline gives CDR1 LNHDA, CDR2 SQIVND (reference sequence). Germline trimming cut 10 bases from V and 4 bases from J; bases unmatched to any gene: 2. The CDR3 region is CATGTGYEQYF. CDR3 nucleotide sequence: TGTGCCACCGGGACAGGGTACGAGCAGTACTTC.

The chain couples TRBV9 to TRBJ1-6, with D possibly being TRBD1 (5 bases). CDR3 length: 16 residues. V gave up 0 bases and J gave up 7 bases, with 14 bases separating them. Germline V lookup: CDR1 SGDLS, CDR2 YYNGEE. CDR3 sequence: CASSVGSTGMNSPLHF. The CDR3 bases are TGTGCCAGCAGCGTAGGTTCCACAGGCATGAATTCACCCCTCCACTTT.

The rearrangement links TRBV2 to TRBJ2-3; a weak D match, TRBD1 (5 bases). Germline CDR1 SNHLY, CDR2 FYNNEI. This CDR3 region has 15 residues. The V and J ends lost 4 bases and 2 bases respectively, with 13 bases between them. The chain's CDR3 is CASSVNRPYTDTQYF. The CDR3 bases are TGTGCCAGCAGTGTGAACAGGCCTTACACAGATACGCAGTATTTT.

This clone was found once. The chain links TRBV28 to TRBJ2-5; 12 bases match TRBD1. The CDR3 has 15 amino acids. The V gene's germline CDR1 is MDHEN and CDR2 SYDVKM. The trim removed 4 bases at V and 5 bases at J, leaving 5 bases unmatched. The CDR3 DNA sequence: TGTGCCAGCAGTTGGGGGACAGGGGGCCGTGAGACCCAGTACTTC. Translating it yields CASSWGTGGRETQYF.

The chain has TRBV19 and TRBJ2-1, with 8 bases lining up with TRBD2. From germline, CDR1 is LNHDA and CDR2 SQIVND (reference sequence). The CDR3 contains 15 residues. V was clipped by 2 bases and J by 5 bases; unmatched bases: 5. The CDR3 is CASSILSGGNNEQFF. CDR3 in DNA: TGTGCCAGTAGTATACTTTCGGGAGGGAACAATGAGCAGTTCTTC.